A selection of T cell receptor beta chains follows, all from one sample in a study of blood T cell repertoires in COVID-19. Sequencing used immunoSEQ multiplex PCR; TCRdb keeps in-frame clones, though not all of them. The repertoire holds 400,000 to 550,000 clones, with around nine tenths as singletons. Sequencing was performed on peripheral blood. The receptors stem from a woman aged 30 to 39 with acute or convalescent COVID-19. The conserved cysteine and the conserved F or W are not part of the CDR3 here. D genes are given only for firm matches.

v_gene: TRBV19
d_gene: .
j_gene: TRBJ1-6
CDR3aa: ASRNSDLAASPLH

v_gene: TRBV6-1
d_gene: .
j_gene: TRBJ2-7
CDR3aa: ASSEVYGQIIYEQY

v_gene: TRBV21-1
d_gene: .
j_gene: TRBJ2-4
CDR3aa: ASSNERGHY

v_gene: TRBV5-4
d_gene: .
j_gene: TRBJ2-1
CDR3aa: ASSSPGREPLYNEQF

v_gene: TRBV7-3
d_gene: .
j_gene: TRBJ1-1
CDR3aa: ASSRRQDAEAF

v_gene: TRBV30
d_gene: .
j_gene: TRBJ1-5
CDR3aa: AWTWGQDQPQH

v_gene: TRBV30
d_gene: .
j_gene: TRBJ1-1
CDR3aa: AWSGERGGAEAF

v_gene: TRBV28
d_gene: TRBD1
j_gene: TRBJ1-1
CDR3aa: ASFDNRGRLITEAF

v_gene: TRBV15
d_gene: TRBD1
j_gene: TRBJ1-5
CDR3aa: ATSRDPGTGGLNQPQH

v_gene: TRBV7-2
d_gene: .
j_gene: TRBJ1-6
CDR3aa: ASSADRSPLH

v_gene: TRBV3-1/TRBV3-2
d_gene: .
j_gene: TRBJ1-3
CDR3aa: ASSQGQDRGNTIY

v_gene: TRBV4-1
d_gene: TRBD1
j_gene: TRBJ1-2
CDR3aa: ASSQIGQGMWGYT

v_gene: TRBV24-1
d_gene: TRBD1
j_gene: TRBJ1-5
CDR3aa: ATSGTGSNQPQH

v_gene: TRBV5-1
d_gene: .
j_gene: TRBJ2-1
CDR3aa: ASSLASGPKTQF